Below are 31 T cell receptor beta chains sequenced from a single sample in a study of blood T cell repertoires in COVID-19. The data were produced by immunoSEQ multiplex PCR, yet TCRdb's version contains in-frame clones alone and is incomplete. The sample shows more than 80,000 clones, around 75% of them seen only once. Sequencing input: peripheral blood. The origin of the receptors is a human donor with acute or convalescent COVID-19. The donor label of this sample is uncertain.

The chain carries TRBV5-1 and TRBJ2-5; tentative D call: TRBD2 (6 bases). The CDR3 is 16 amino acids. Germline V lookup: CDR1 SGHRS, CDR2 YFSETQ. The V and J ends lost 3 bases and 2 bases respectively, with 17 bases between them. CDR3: CASSYTGTLTQETQYF. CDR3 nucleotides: TGCGCCAGCAGCTACACCGGGACTCTGACACAAGAGACCCAGTACTTC.

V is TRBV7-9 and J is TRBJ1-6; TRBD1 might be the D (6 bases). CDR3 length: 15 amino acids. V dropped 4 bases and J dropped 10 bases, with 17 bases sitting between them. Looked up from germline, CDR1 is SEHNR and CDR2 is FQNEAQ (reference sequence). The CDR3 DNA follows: TGTGCCAGCAGCTCGGGACATCGCCTGACCTCACCCCTCCACTTT. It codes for CASSSGHRLTSPLHF.

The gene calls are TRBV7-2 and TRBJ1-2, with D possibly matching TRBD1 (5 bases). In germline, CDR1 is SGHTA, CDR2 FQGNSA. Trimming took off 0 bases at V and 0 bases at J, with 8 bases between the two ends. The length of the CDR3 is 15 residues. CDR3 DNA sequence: TGTGCCAGCAGCTTAGCCCCGGGGGCTAACTATGGCTACACCTTC. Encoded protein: CASSLAPGANYGYTF.

The CDR3 DNA reads as TGTGCCAGCAGTCAGCCGGCAGGGATGAACTATGGCTACACCTTC. Its translation: CASSQPAGMNYGYTF. The genes are TRBV6-5 and TRBJ1-2, with a possible D match to TRBD1 (5 bases). Per the germline V gene, CDR1 is MNHEY and CDR2 is SVGAGI. Trimming took 5 bases from V and 2 from J, leaving 15 bases between them. CDR3 length: 15 residues.

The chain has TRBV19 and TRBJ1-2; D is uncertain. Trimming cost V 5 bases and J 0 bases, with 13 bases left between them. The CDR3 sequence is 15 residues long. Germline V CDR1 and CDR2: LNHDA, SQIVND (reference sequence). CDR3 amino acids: CASSPKLRANYGYTF. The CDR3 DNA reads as TGTGCCAGTAGTCCTAAACTGAGAGCTAACTATGGCTACACCTTC. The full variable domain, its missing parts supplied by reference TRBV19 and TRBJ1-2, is DGGITQSPKYLFRKEGQNVTLSCEQNLNHDAMYWYRQDPGQGLRLIYYSQIVNDFQKGDIAEGYSVSREKKESFPLTVTSAQKNPTAFYLCASSPKLRANYGYTFGSGTRLTVV.

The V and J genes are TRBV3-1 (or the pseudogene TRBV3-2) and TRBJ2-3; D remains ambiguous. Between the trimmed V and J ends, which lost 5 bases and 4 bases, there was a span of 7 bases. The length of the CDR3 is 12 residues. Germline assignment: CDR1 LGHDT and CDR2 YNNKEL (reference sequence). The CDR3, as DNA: TGTGCCAGCAGCGCTCTATCAGATACGCAGTATTTT. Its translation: CASSALSDTQYF.

The CDR3 DNA sequence: TGTGCCAGCAGTTTAGCGGCTGACACCATATATTTT. Amino acids: CASSLAADTIYF. J is TRBJ1-3 and V is TRBV28, with D hard to call. With 2 bases removed from V and 8 bases from J, the gap between germline ends came to 7 bases. The CDR3 length is 12 residues. The V gene's germline CDR1 is MDHEN and CDR2 SYDVKM. Full variable domain (missing parts from reference TRBV28 and TRBJ1-3): DVKVTQSSRYLVKRTGEKVFLECVQDMDHENMFWYRQDPGLGLRLIYFSYDVKMKEKGDIPEGYSVSREKKERFSLILESASTNQTSMYLCASSLAADTIYFGEGSWLTVV.

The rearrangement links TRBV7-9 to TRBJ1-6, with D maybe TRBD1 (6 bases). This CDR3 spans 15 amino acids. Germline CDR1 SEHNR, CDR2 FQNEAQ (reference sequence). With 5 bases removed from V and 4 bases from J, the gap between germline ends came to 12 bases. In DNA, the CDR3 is TGTGCCAGCAGCCCCAGGACAGCTTATAATTCACCCCTCCACTTT. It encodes CASSPRTAYNSPLHF.

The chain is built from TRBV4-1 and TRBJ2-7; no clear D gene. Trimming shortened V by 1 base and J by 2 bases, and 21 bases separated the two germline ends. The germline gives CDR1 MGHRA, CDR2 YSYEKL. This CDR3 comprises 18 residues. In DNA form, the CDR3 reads TGCGCCAGCAGCCAAGCGACTCAAACCCGGTACTCACCCTACGAGCAGTACTTC. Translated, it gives CASSQATQTRYSPYEQYF.

The CDR3 DNA reads as TGTGCCAGCAGTTACGGGACTAGCGGGGCCACAGATACGCAGTATTTT. Encoded protein: CASSYGTSGATDTQYF. The V call is TRBV6-2 or TRBV6-3, the J call TRBJ2-3; 13 positions agree with TRBD2. Germline lookup yields CDR1 MNHEY and CDR2 SVGEGT. The CDR3 covers 16 residues. With 2 bases clipped from V and 2 bases from J, the junction kept 1 base outside the gene matches.

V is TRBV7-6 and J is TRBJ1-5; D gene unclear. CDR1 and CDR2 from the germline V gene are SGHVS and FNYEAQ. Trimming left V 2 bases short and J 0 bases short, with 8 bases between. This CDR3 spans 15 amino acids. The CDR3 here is CASSLTAYSNQPQHF. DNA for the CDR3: TGTGCCAGCAGCTTAACAGCTTATAGCAATCAGCCCCAGCATTTT.

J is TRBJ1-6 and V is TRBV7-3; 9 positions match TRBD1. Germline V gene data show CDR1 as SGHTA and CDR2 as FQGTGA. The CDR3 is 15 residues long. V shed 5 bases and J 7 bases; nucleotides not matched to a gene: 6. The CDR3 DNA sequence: TGTGCCAGCAGCCTCAGAGGGACAGGGAATTCACCCCTCCACTTT. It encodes CASSLRGTGNSPLHF.

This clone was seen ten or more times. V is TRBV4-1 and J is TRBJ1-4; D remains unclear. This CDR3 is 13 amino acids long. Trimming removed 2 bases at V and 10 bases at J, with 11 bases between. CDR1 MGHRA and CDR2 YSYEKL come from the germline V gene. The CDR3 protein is CASSQSDRVKLFF. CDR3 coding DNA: TGCGCCAGCAGCCAAAGTGATCGGGTAAAACTGTTTTTT.

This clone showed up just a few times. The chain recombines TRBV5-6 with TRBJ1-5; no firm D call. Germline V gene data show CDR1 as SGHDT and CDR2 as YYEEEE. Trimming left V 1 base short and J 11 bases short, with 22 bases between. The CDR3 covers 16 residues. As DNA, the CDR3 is TGTGCCAGCAGCTTGAGGTCAGGCCACTCTCAATCGTCCCAGCATTTT. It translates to CASSLRSGHSQSSQHF. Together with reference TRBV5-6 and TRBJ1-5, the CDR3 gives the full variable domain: DAGVTQSPTHLIKTRGQQVTLRCSPKSGHDTVSWYQQALGQGPQFIFQYYEEEERQRGNFPDRFSGHQFPNYSSELNVNALLLGDSALYLCASSLRSGHSQSSQHFGDGTRLSIL.

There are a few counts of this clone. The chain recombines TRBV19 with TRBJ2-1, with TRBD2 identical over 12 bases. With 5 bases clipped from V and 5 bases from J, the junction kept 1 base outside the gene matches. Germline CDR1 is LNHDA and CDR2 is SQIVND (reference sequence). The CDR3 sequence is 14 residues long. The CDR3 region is CASSGLAGNNEQFF. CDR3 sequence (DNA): TGTGCCAGTAGTGGACTAGCGGGGAACAATGAGCAGTTCTTC.

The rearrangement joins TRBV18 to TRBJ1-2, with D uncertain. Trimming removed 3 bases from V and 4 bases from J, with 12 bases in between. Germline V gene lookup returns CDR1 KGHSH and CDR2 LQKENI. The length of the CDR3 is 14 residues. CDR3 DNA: TGTGCCAGCTCACCGCTCGAGGGATTCTATGGCTACACCTTC. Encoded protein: CASSPLEGFYGYTF.

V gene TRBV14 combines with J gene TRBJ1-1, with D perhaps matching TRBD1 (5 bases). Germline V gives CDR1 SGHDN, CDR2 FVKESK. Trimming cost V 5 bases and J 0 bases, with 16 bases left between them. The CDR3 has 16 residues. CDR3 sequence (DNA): TGTGCCAGCAGCGCTGGACATACTCTCTTGAACACTGAAGCTTTCTTT. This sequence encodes CASSAGHTLLNTEAFF.

The CDR3, as DNA: TGTGCCAGCAGCTCAGGCCCTGGAAACACCATATATTTT. Translation gives CASSSGPGNTIYF. The chain combines TRBV6-5 with TRBJ1-3; no firm D call. This CDR3 region has 13 residues. Germline V gene data show CDR1 as MNHEY and CDR2 as SVGAGI. Trimming shortened V by 6 bases and J by 2 bases, and 8 bases separated the two germline ends.

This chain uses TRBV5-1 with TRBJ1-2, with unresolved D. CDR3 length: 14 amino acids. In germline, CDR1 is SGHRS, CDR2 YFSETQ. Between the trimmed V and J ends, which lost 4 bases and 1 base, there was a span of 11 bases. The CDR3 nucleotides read TGCGCCAGCAGCCCCGCCCCGGTTAACTATGGCTACACCTTC. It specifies CASSPAPVNYGYTF.

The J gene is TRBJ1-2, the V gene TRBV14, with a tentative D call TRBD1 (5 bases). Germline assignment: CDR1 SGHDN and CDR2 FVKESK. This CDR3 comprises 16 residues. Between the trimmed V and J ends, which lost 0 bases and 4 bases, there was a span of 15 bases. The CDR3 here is CASSQEWGVSLYGYTF. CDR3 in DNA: TGTGCCAGCAGCCAAGAATGGGGGGTCTCCCTCTATGGCTACACCTTC. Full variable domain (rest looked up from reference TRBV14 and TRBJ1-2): EAGVTQFPSHSVIEKGQTVTLRCDPISGHDNLYWYRRVMGKEIKFLLHFVKESKQDESGMPNNRFLAERTGGTYSTLKVQPAELEDSGVYFCASSQEWGVSLYGYTFGSGTRLTVV.

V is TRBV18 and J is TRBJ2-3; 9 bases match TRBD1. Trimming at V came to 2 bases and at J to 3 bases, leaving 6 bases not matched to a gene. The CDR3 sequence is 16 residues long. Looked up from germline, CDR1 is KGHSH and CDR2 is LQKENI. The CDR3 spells CASSPIGQGLTDTQYF. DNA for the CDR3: TGTGCCAGCTCACCAATCGGACAGGGGTTGACAGATACGCAGTATTTT.

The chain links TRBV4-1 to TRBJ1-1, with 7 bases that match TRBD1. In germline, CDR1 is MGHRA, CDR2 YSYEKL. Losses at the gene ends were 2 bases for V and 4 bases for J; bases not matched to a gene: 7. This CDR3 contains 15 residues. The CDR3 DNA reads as TGCGCCAGCAGCCAACGAGACCAGGGGGTCACTGAAGCTTTCTTT. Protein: CASSQRDQGVTEAFF.

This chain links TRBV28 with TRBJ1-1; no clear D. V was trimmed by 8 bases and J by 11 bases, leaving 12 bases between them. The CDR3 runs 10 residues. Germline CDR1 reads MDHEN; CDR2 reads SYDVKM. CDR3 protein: CASRHHGAFF. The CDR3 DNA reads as TGTGCCAGCCGGCACCACGGGGCTTTCTTT.

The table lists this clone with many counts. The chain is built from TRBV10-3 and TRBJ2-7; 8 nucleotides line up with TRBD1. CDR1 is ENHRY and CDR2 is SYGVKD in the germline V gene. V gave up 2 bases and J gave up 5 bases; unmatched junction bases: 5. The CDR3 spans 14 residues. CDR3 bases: TGTGCCATCAGTGAGAATGGACAGGGCGACGAGCAGTACTTC. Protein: CAISENGQGDEQYF.

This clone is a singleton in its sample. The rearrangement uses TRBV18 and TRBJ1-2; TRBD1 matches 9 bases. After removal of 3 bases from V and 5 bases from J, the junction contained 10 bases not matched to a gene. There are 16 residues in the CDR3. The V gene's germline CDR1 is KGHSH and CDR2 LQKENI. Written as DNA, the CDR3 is TGTGCCAGCTCACCCGACCGGGACAGGGTTTCGTATGGCTACACCTTC. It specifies CASSPDRDRVSYGYTF.

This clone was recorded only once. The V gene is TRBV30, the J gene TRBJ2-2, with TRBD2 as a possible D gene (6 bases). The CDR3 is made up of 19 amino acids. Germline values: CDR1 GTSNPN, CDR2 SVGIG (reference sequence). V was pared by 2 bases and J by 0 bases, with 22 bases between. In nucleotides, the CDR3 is TGTGCCTGGAGTCCCTATAGTGGGGACTTGTTCGCGAACACCGGGGAGCTGTTTTTT. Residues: CAWSPYSGDLFANTGELFF.

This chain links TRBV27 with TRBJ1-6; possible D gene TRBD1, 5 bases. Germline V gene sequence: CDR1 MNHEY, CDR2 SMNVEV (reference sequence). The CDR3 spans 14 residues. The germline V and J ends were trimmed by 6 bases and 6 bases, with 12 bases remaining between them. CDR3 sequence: CASRWNRINSPLHF. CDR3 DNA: TGTGCCAGCAGGTGGAACAGGATTAATTCACCCCTCCACTTT.

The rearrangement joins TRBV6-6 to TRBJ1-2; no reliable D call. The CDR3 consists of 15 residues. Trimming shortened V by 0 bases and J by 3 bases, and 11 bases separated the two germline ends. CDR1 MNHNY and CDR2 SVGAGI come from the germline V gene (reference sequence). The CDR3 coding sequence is TGTGCCAGCAGTTACTCAGCGGGTACTTACTATGGCTACACCTTC. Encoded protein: CASSYSAGTYYGYTF.

The CDR3 DNA reads as TGTGCCAGCAGCCACACCATGTCTCAGGTTCGCGGAAACACCATATATTTT. Translation gives CASSHTMSQVRGNTIYF. The V and J genes are TRBV3-1 (or the pseudogene TRBV3-2) and TRBJ1-3; D remains ambiguous. CDR1 and CDR2 from the germline V gene are LGHDT and YNNKEL (reference sequence). The CDR3 runs to 17 residues. V lost 3 bases and J 4 bases, leaving 19 bases between the germline ends.

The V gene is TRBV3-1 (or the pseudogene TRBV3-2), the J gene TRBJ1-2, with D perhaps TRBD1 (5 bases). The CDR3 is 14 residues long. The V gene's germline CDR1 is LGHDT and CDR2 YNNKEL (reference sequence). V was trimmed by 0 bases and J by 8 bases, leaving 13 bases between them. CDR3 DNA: TGTGCCAGCAGCCAAGATGGCGGGGCTGGAGGCTACACCTTC. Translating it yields CASSQDGGAGGYTF.

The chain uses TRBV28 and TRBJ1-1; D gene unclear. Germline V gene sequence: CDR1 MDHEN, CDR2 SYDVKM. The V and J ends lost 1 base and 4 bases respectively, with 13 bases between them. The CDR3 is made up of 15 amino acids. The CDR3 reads CASSLYPGWGTEAFF. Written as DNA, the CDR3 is TGTGCCAGCAGTTTATATCCGGGGTGGGGCACTGAAGCTTTCTTT.